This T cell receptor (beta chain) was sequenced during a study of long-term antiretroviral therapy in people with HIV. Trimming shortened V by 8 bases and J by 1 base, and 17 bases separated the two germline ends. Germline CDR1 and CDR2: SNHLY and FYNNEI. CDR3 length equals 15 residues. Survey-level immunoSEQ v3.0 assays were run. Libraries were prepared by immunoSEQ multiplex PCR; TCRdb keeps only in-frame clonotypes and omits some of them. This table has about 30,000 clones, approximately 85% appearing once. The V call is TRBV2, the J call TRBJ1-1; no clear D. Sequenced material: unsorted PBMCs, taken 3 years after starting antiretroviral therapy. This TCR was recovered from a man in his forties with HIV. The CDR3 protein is CASGSQGFSNTEAFF. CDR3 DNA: TGTGCCAGCGGATCCCAAGGATTCTCGAACACTGAAGCTTTCTTT. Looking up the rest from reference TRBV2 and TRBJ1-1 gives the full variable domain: EPEVTQTPSHQVTQMGQEVILRCVPISNHLYFYWYRQILGQKVEFLVSFYNNEISEKSEIFDDQFSVERPDGSNFTLKIRSTKLEDSAMYFCASGSQGFSNTEAFFGQGTRLTVV.